These T cell receptor beta chains were read from a single sample in a study of blood T cell repertoires in COVID-19. TCRdb's table, derived via immunoSEQ multiplex PCR, lists solely in-frame clones and lacks some. Of around 470,000 clones in the sample, 85% to 90% were seen once. The sample consisted of peripheral blood. These TCRs come from a man between 18 and 29 years old with COVID-19, enrolled during active disease. The CDR3 runs from the conserved cysteine through the conserved F or W. The D gene is left open where the match is weak. Clone size appears in some rows only: once, few, many, or a class for an expanded clone.

clone_size j_call d_call v_call cdr3_aa cdr3_nt
. TRBJ2-2 . TRBV10-3 CAISGSPTTGELFF TGTGCCATCAGTGGTTCTCCTACTACCGGGGAGCTGTTTTTT
. TRBJ1-6 . TRBV27 CASSWDSGPPLHF TGTGCCAGCAGTTGGGACTCCGGGCCACCCCTCCACTTT
. TRBJ1-2 . TRBV19 CASSMGSINYGYTF TGTGCCAGTAGTATGGGCTCAATAAACTATGGCTACACCTTC
. TRBJ2-5 TRBD1 TRBV5-5 CASSTGDQETQYF TGTGCCAGCAGCACAGGGGACCAAGAGACCCAGTACTTC
. TRBJ2-5 . TRBV7-9 CASSLESTVRETQYF TGTGCCAGCAGCTTAGAGTCGACAGTCCGGGAGACCCAGTACTTC
. TRBJ1-2 . TRBV12-3/TRBV12-4 CASRRDSYGYTF TGTGCCAGCAGGCGGGATAGCTATGGCTACACCTTC
. TRBJ2-7 . TRBV5-6 CASSPDGAYEQYF TGTGCCAGCAGCCCGGACGGGGCCTACGAGCAGTACTTC
few TRBJ2-2 . TRBV18 CASSPQVAGAGRTGELFF TGTGCCAGCTCACCACAGGTCGCTGGGGCAGGGCGAACCGGGGAGCTGTTTTTT
once TRBJ1-2 TRBD1 TRBV7-2 CASSQTTGGPTYGYTF TGTGCCAGCAGCCAAACCACAGGGGGCCCCACCTATGGCTACACCTTC
. TRBJ2-4 TRBD2 TRBV13 CASSLGRGIHMYF TGTGCCAGCAGCTTAGGGCGGGGGATCCACATGTACTTC
. TRBJ1-2 . TRBV2 CASRLDLNYGYTF TGTGCCAGCAGGCTAGATCTTAACTATGGCTACACCTTC
. TRBJ2-2 . TRBV7-9 CASRPTENTGELFF TGTGCCAGCAGGCCGACAGAGAACACCGGGGAGCTGTTTTTT
. TRBJ1-1 . TRBV30 CAWSVGGNTEAFF TGTGCCTGGAGTGTCGGTGGGAACACTGAAGCTTTCTTT
. TRBJ2-3 TRBD2 TRBV3-1/TRBV3-2 CASSPMGLAGADTQYF TGTGCCAGCAGCCCAATGGGACTAGCGGGAGCAGATACGCAGTATTTT
. TRBJ2-7 . TRBV3-1/TRBV3-2 CASSQVSGSYEQYF TGTGCCAGCAGCCAAGTAAGCGGTTCCTACGAGCAGTACTTC
. TRBJ2-1 TRBD2 TRBV11-3 CANRVGTSQFF TGTGCCAACCGGGTGGGGACTAGTCAGTTCTTC
. TRBJ2-5 TRBD2 TRBV11-1 CASSSGAGSRETQYF TGTGCCAGCAGCTCCGGAGCGGGAAGTCGGGAGACCCAGTACTTC
. TRBJ1-4 . TRBV21-1 CASSKGTVEPPNEKLFF TGTGCCAGCAGCAAAGGGACAGTTGAGCCCCCAAATGAAAAACTGTTTTTT
few TRBJ2-3 . TRBV7-2 CASSPTQGGGTDTQYF TGTGCCAGCAGCCCGACCCAGGGGGGCGGCACAGATACGCAGTATTTT
. TRBJ1-5 . TRBV5-4 CASSSLEANQPQHF TGTGCCAGCAGTTCTCTCGAGGCGAATCAGCCCCAGCATTTT
. TRBJ1-2 . TRBV19 CASNAGRGYTF TGTGCCAGTAATGCAGGGCGCGGCTACACCTTC
. TRBJ1-4 TRBD1 TRBV2 CASSGGGGRGEKLFF TGTGCCAGCAGTGGAGGGGGCGGCCGTGGTGAAAAACTGTTTTTT
. TRBJ2-5 TRBD2 TRBV5-4 CASSPAGGRQETQYF TGTGCCAGCAGCCCTGCGGGGGGCCGACAAGAGACCCAGTACTTC
. TRBJ1-6 . TRBV6-5 CASVRDMGYGSPLHF TGTGCCAGCGTGAGGGACATGGGATATGGCTCACCCCTCCACTTT
once TRBJ2-7 TRBD2 TRBV2 CASSTQGLEGYEQYF TGTGCCAGCAGTACCCAAGGACTAGAGGGCTACGAGCAGTACTTC
. TRBJ2-2 . TRBV6-1 CASSDQGYTGELFF TGTGCCAGCAGTGATCAGGGGTACACCGGGGAGCTGTTTTTT
. TRBJ2-3 TRBD2 TRBV6-9 CASSYRTSGPTDTQYF TGTGCCAGCAGTTACAGGACTAGCGGACCCACAGATACGCAGTATTTT